This TCR beta chain was profiled in a study of T cell repertoires in cytomegalovirus infection (dated 2019 in TCRdb). As for the study more broadly: Alongside well-studied HLA-B-restricted epitopes, the peptide stimulations were aimed at recently identified HLA-C-restricted CMV epitopes, whose presentation resists viral immunomodulation. Because public TCR beta signatures pointed to carriage of CMV infection together with the matching HLA type, the HLA type of each donor mattered for the analysis.

This sample's treatment or condition label indicates: in vitro stimulation with specific CMV peptide epitopes to enrich CMV-specific T cells. Points on this clonotype: Its specific antigen is unknown. There are no base qualities to consult, and no much larger clone falls within one base.

Sequences SGHAT (CDR1) and FQNNGV (CDR2) are obtained from the germline V gene. Including cysteine and phenylalanine, the CDR3 has 17 amino acids. The DNA shown is the 51-base CDR3, in frame from base 1. V sheds 5 bases and J sheds 4 bases, leaving 23 bases between their ends. The paper's findings and limits, for the study overall: Carriers of CMV infection plus the relevant HLA type were discriminated by the cumulative frequency of public TCR beta family members in the study cohort and in an independent 352-donor cohort. In the ex vivo response, HLA-C-restricted CMV-specific TCR beta clonotypes were dominant, and in two of eight donors the single most frequent clonotype came from this HLA-C-restricted group.

The data were produced on an Illumina HiSeq 1500. TCRdb passed the public sequencing reads through fastp at Q25 and MiXCR, retaining productive beta sequences. Entries are consolidated by CDR3 protein sequence, retaining the most common genes and DNA. A total of 550,000 to 850,000 distinct CDR3 sequences appear in this sample, roughly 33% of them only once. The leading ten clones occupy over 15% of the sample. The source of this sequence is a human donor in good health (CMV status not recorded). Some clones in this sample may be carry-over from other donors' samples. The source material was cultured PBMCs, sampled from culture after CMV antigen stimulation. This receptor chain uses TRBV11-2 and TRBJ1-1; D gene: possibly TRBD1, on 6 matching bases. The DNA is as follows: TGTGCCAGCAGCCCCGCTCCCGGGTACAGGGAGGGCACTGAAGCTTTCTTT. This codes for CASSPAPGYREGTEAFF.